The sequence of this T cell receptor (beta chain) was determined in a study of OX40 agonist ivuxolimab in advanced cancers. Trimming left V 2 bases short and J 2 bases short, with 9 bases between. CDR1 is PRHDT, CDR2 FYEKMQ, per germline (reference sequence). The CDR3 is 15 amino acids. Assay used: immunoSEQ multiplex PCR; TCRdb lists only in-frame clones, some missing. This sample has about 79,000 clones; less than 95% occur once, and the top ten carry about 0.35%. V usage is TRBV13 and J usage is TRBJ2-2; D is undetermined. Sequencing used CD4+ or CD8+ T cells sorted from blood, obtained in a trial of the OX40 agonist ivuxolimab. This clonotype originated in an adult with an advanced solid tumor such as melanoma, head and neck, liver or kidney cancer. The CDR3: CASSLNPINTGELFF. The CDR3 coding sequence is TGTGCCAGCAGCTTAAACCCGATTAACACCGGGGAGCTGTTTTTT.